The clone carrying this TCR beta chain occurred many times. Its antigen is currently unknown. For TCRbeta, the library was prepared with unique molecular identifiers. MiXCR, run by TCRdb on the PCR reads, gives a single entry per CDR3 protein. In the table there are about 260,000 distinct CDR3 sequences, roughly 8% of which are singletons. The germline V gene has CDR1 SGHDN and CDR2 FVKESK. The CDR3 extends over 18 amino acids. With 3 bases removed from V and 0 bases from J, the gap between germline ends came to 18 bases. The entry originates in a study of T-cell reconstitution after alpha-beta-depleted transplantation in children. Whole-study findings and limits: From surviving recipient T cells and thymic progenitors came the high day-60 TCRbeta diversity observed in some patients. Expanded clones from the graft, numbering several hundred, reportedly supplied alpha-beta T cells about two months after transplant. Once a year had passed after transplant, T-cell counts and diversity came mostly from newly produced T cells.

Sequences were derived from PBMCs, mostly from graft donor cells, sampled 180 days after TCRalphabeta/CD19-depleted stem cell transplant. The chain joins TRBV14 to TRBJ2-1; D possibly uses TRBD1 or TRBD2 (5 bases each). The receptor's source is a male patient under 18 who had a stem cell transplant for acute lymphoblastic leukemia, so the T cells may come from the graft donor. The CDR3 nucleotides read TGTGCCAGCAGCCACATAACCGAGAGGGGTATCTCCTACAATGAGCAGTTCTTC. Its translation is CASSHITERGISYNEQFF.